The rows below give T cell receptor beta chains drawn from one sample of a study of OX40 agonist ivuxolimab in advanced cancers. Produced via immunoSEQ multiplex PCR; TCRdb's table is partial and in-frame only. This table has under 90,000 clones, 85% to 90% appearing once. Sample: CD4+ or CD8+ T cells sorted from blood, taken in a trial of the OX40 agonist ivuxolimab. Receptors were obtained from an adult with an advanced solid tumor such as melanoma, head and neck, liver or kidney cancer. Both conserved end residues are part of each CDR3. A D gene is named only where the DNA matches it firmly. For some rows the clone size is stated as once, few or many, or as a class when expanded; others skip it.

cdr3_nt cdr3_aa j_call clone_size v_call d_call cdr3_length
TGTGCCAGCAGCCAAATTCCGGGACAGGGGGCTTGGAGCGAGTACTTC CASSQIPGQGAWSEYF TRBJ2-7 few TRBV14 TRBD1 16
TGTGCCAGCAGCAAAGAAGGAGGGGACAGGACAGCCGGGGAGCTGTTTTTT CASSKEGGDRTAGELFF TRBJ2-2 . TRBV21-1 . 17
TGTGCCAGCAGCTTAGGGAGACTAGCGGGAGAGAGGGAGCAGTTCTTC CASSLGRLAGEREQFF TRBJ2-1 . TRBV11-3 TRBD2 16
TGTGCCAGCAGCTTGGACGACTTTAGGGACGGGGCTTCGGACGAGCAGTACTTC CASSLDDFRDGASDEQYF TRBJ2-7 . TRBV7-8 . 18
TGTGCCAGCAGCGCGGGAACAACGGAGACCCAGTACTTC CASSAGTTETQYF TRBJ2-5 once TRBV28 . 13
TGTGCCAGCAGGGTCCCCGGGACAGGGGGAGATGGCTACACCTTC CASRVPGTGGDGYTF TRBJ1-2 . TRBV6-5 TRBD1 15
TGTGCCAGCAGCTTAGGACAGGGCACAGATACGCAGTATTTT CASSLGQGTDTQYF TRBJ2-3 once TRBV7-9 . 14
TGTGCCAGCAGCCTACCTAGCGGGATCTCCTACGAGCAGTACTTC CASSLPSGISYEQYF TRBJ2-7 . TRBV28 TRBD2 15
TGTGCCATCAGTGAGAATCCAGCCTATGGCTACACCTTC CAISENPAYGYTF TRBJ1-2 . TRBV10-3 . 13
TGTGCCAGCAGTGCGGGACTTTTTTCAGGGTATGGCTACACCTTC CASSAGLFSGYGYTF TRBJ1-2 . TRBV6-5 . 15
TGCGCCAGCACCTTGGAAGGGACCCCGATTTGGAATGAGCAGTTCTTC CASTLEGTPIWNEQFF TRBJ2-1 . TRBV5-1 . 16
TGTGCCAGCAGTTTAGGGGGGACAGGGGGCGGCGAGCAGTACTTC CASSLGGTGGGEQYF TRBJ2-7 . TRBV28 TRBD1 15
TGTGCCAGCAGTAGGGACAGGGGCGAAGAGACCCAGTACTTC CASSRDRGEETQYF TRBJ2-5 . TRBV2 TRBD1 14
TGTGCCAGCAGCTTAAGGCAGAACACTGAAGCTTTCTTT CASSLRQNTEAFF TRBJ1-1 . TRBV7-3 . 13
TGCAGCGCCCAGGGACAGAACAATCAGCCCCAGCATTTT CSAQGQNNQPQHF TRBJ1-5 few TRBV29-1 TRBD1 13
TGTGCCAGCAGCTCCAAAGGAGGACAGGGGAACACCGGGGAGCTGTTTTTT CASSSKGGQGNTGELFF TRBJ2-2 . TRBV5-4 TRBD1 17
TGTGCCAGCAGTAAGTTGGATTCTGGAAACACCATATATTTT CASSKLDSGNTIYF TRBJ1-3 . TRBV6-1 . 14
TGCGCCAGCAGCCCCCCTGGCTCTGGGGCCAACGTCCTGACTTTC CASSPPGSGANVLTF TRBJ2-6 . TRBV4-1 . 15
TGTGCCAGCAGGGGCCGACCGAACACTGAAGCTTTCTTT CASRGRPNTEAFF TRBJ1-1 . TRBV2 . 13
TGTGCCAGCTCACCCCTGACGGGGGTCAAAAACATTCAGTACTTC CASSPLTGVKNIQYF TRBJ2-4 once TRBV18 . 15
TGTGCCAGCAGCTTCCTAGCGGGAGGGCGCAACGAGCAGTACTTC CASSFLAGGRNEQYF TRBJ2-7 once TRBV7-8 TRBD2 15
TGTGCCAGCAGTTCTACAGGGGGCTCCCCCTACGAGCAGTACTTC CASSSTGGSPYEQYF TRBJ2-7 . TRBV7-3 TRBD1 15
TGTGCCAGCAGCCTAGCGGGAGGAGTAGATACGCAGTATTTT CASSLAGGVDTQYF TRBJ2-3 . TRBV4-2 TRBD2 14
TGTGCCAGCAGTAGGGGTAGCGGAACCCCCTGGGAGCAGTACTTC CASSRGSGTPWEQYF TRBJ2-7 . TRBV27 . 15
TGTGCCACCTCCAATTATGGCTACACCTTC CATSNYGYTF TRBJ1-2 . TRBV19 . 10
TGTGCCAGCAGCTTAAGAACTTACACAGATACGCAGTATTTT CASSLRTYTDTQYF TRBJ2-3 . TRBV7-8 . 14
TGTGCCAGCTCACCCGACAGGGTCCAAGAGACCCAGTACTTC CASSPDRVQETQYF TRBJ2-5 . TRBV18 TRBD1 14
TGCGCCAGCAGCTCCCGGCCGGACAGGAGCACCGGGGAGCTGTTTTTT CASSSRPDRSTGELFF TRBJ2-2 once TRBV5-1 TRBD1 16
TGCGCCAGCAGCTTGACAACAGGGACCTACGAGCAGTACTTC CASSLTTGTYEQYF TRBJ2-7 once TRBV5-1 . 14
TGTGCCAGTAGCGGACAGGGCTCCTACAATGAGCAGTTCTTC CASSGQGSYNEQFF TRBJ2-1 few TRBV19 TRBD1 14
TGTGCCAGCAGGGTCCTAGCGGGGAGGATGAATGAGCAGTTCTTC CASRVLAGRMNEQFF TRBJ2-1 . TRBV5-4 TRBD2 15
TGTGCCAGCTCACAGGGGACAGGGCCGTCCTACAATGAGCAGTTCTTC CASSQGTGPSYNEQFF TRBJ2-1 . TRBV18 TRBD1 16
TGTGCCAGCAGCTTATTACTAGCGGGATTTAATGAGCAGTTCTTC CASSLLLAGFNEQFF TRBJ2-1 . TRBV7-9 TRBD2 15
TGTGCCAGCAGCCCCCTGACAGGGGCCGACGGGGAGCTGTTTTTT CASSPLTGADGELFF TRBJ2-2 . TRBV7-3 TRBD1 15
TGTGCCAGCAGCTTAGCAGGGGGGAACACTGAAGCTTTCTTT CASSLAGGNTEAFF TRBJ1-1 . TRBV7-9 . 14
TGTGCCAGCAGTCAGGACAGGGGCACAGATACGCAGTATTTT CASSQDRGTDTQYF TRBJ2-3 . TRBV6-1 TRBD1 14
TGTGCCAGCAGCTTGCAGGGGGCCCGGGGCTACACCTTC CASSLQGARGYTF TRBJ1-2 . TRBV7-2 TRBD1 13
TGTGCCAGCAGTTCGACAGGGAATAATTCACCCCTCCACTTT CASSSTGNNSPLHF TRBJ1-6 . TRBV25-1 TRBD1 14
TGCAGCGTGGACAGGGGGAACACTGAAGCTTTCTTT CSVDRGNTEAFF TRBJ1-1 few TRBV29-1 TRBD1 12
TGTGCCAGCAGCTTAGAGAACCGTCGGAACACTGAAGCTTTCTTT CASSLENRRNTEAFF TRBJ1-1 . TRBV7-3 . 15
TGCGCCAGCAGGGGCTTCACTGAAGGCTACACCTTC CASRGFTEGYTF TRBJ1-2 . TRBV5-1 . 12
TGTGCCAGCAGCGTAGGAGGGACTAGCGGAGATACGCAGTATTTT CASSVGGTSGDTQYF TRBJ2-3 . TRBV9 TRBD2 15
TGCGCCAGCAGGACCGGGACAGGGACCTACGAGCAGTACTTC CASRTGTGTYEQYF TRBJ2-7 . TRBV5-1 TRBD1 14
TGTGCCAGCAGTGCTCCGACTAGCGGGAGCACAGATACGCAGTATTTT CASSAPTSGSTDTQYF TRBJ2-3 once TRBV27 TRBD2 16
TGTGCCTGGAGTTGGGGGGCGCGCACTGAAGCTTTCTTT CAWSWGARTEAFF TRBJ1-1 . TRBV30 . 13
TGTGCCAGCACGCCACCACAACGAGCTCGAAATGAAAAACTGTTTTTT CASTPPQRARNEKLFF TRBJ1-4 . TRBV2 . 16
TGTGCCAGCAGCGTACAACTAGCGGGCACCGGGGAGCTGTTTTTT CASSVQLAGTGELFF TRBJ2-2 . TRBV9 TRBD2 15
TGTGCCAGCTCACCACCGGGACGGACCTACAATGAGCAGTTCTTC CASSPPGRTYNEQFF TRBJ2-1 . TRBV18 . 15
TGTGCCAGCTCACTTCAAGACAATCAGCCCCAGCATTTT CASSLQDNQPQHF TRBJ1-5 . TRBV18 . 13